Many counts were recorded for the clone carrying this T cell receptor (beta chain). Its antigen remains unknown. RNA transcripts provided the source from which TCR beta CDR3 regions were amplified. A first-round RT-PCR of the TCR CDR3 used the HTBI primer set. TCRdb recomputed calls from the multiplex PCR reads with MiXCR, one row per CDR3 protein. The table includes around 520,000 distinct CDR3 sequences, about 15% detected once. V shed 3 bases and J 2 bases; nucleotides not matched to a gene: 10. Germline V CDR1 and CDR2: KGHDR, SFDVKD. CDR3 length: 20 amino acids. The sample is drawn from a study of T cells in Graves' hyperthyroidism and ophthalmopathy. Study observations and caveats: Ophthalmopathy, which appeared later, was predicted by the model a median about 5.9 months before onset.

Sequencing was done on a sample of blood. The rearrangement joins TRBV24-1 to TRBJ2-1, with 15 bases aligning to TRBD2. This receptor was identified in a woman younger than 30 with Graves' hyperthyroidism. The CDR3 loop reads CATSDERLGLAGGPYNEQFF. The DNA for the CDR3 is TGTGCCACCAGTGATGAACGCCTGGGACTAGCGGGAGGACCCTACAATGAGCAGTTCTTC.